This entry concerns a single TCR beta chain. Its target is not known. Documented treatment: oral pan-JAK inhibitor, 5-10 mg twice daily. Reverse transcribed after extraction, RNA yielded cDNA as the sequencing template. TCRdb's copy holds only in-frame clones and misses some; the assay was immunoSEQ multiplex PCR. The sample comprises about 250,000 clones, 60% of which are singletons, and 0.93% rests with the top ten. The entry originates in a study of CD8+ T cells in alopecia areata. On the study more broadly: Affected scalp percentage determined the severity score of treated patients. General observations from the study: Tofacitinib did not eliminate many expanded lesional clones from scalp or blood.

From germline, CDR1 is MNHEY and CDR2 SMNVEV (reference sequence). Trimming pared 8 bases from V and 8 bases from J, leaving 11 bases between. The CDR3 extends over 11 amino acids. The sequence was obtained from a human donor with alopecia areata. The chain carries TRBV27 and TRBJ2-3; D gene uncertain. The sequences come from CD4+ T cells sorted from blood, collected at week 52, from a patient treated with tofacitinib. The CDR3 reads CASGSRSTQYF. CDR3 sequence (DNA): TGTGCCAGCGGCTCGCGGTCTACGCAGTATTTT.